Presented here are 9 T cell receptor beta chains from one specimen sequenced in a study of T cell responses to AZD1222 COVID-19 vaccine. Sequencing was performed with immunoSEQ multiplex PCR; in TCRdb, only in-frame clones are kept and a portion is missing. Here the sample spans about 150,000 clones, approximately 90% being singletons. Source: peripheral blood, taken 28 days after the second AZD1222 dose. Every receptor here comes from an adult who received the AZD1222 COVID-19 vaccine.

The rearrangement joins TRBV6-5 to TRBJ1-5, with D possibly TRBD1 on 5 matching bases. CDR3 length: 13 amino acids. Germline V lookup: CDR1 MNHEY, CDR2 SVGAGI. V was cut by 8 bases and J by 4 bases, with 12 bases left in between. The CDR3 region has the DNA TGTGCCAGCTTTTGGGGGGGGAATCAGCCCCAGCATTTT. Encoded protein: CASFWGGNQPQHF.

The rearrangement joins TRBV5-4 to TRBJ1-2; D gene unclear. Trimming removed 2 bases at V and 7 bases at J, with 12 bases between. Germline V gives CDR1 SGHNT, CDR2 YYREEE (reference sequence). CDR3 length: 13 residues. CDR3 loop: CASSLPGRVGYTF. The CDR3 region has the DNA TGTGCCAGCAGCTTACCGGGCCGGGTTGGCTACACCTTC.

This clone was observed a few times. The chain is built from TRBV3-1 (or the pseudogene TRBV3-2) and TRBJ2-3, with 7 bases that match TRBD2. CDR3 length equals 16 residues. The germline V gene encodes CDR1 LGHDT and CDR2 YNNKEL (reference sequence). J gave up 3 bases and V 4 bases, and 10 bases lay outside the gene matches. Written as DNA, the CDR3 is TGTGCCAGCAGCCTCGGACTAGGTTCGAAAACAGATACGCAGTATTTT. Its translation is CASSLGLGSKTDTQYF.

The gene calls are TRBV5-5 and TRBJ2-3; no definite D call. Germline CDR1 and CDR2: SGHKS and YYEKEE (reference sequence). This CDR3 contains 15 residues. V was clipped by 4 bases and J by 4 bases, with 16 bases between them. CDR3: CASSRVGFGADTQYF. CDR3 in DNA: TGTGCCAGCAGCCGTGTCGGCTTCGGTGCAGATACGCAGTATTTT.

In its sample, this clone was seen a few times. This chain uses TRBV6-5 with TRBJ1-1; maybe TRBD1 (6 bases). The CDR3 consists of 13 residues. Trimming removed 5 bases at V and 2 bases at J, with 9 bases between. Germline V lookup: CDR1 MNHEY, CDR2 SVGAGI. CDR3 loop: CASSRQANTEAFF. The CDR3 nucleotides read TGTGCCAGCAGTAGACAGGCAAACACTGAAGCTTTCTTT.

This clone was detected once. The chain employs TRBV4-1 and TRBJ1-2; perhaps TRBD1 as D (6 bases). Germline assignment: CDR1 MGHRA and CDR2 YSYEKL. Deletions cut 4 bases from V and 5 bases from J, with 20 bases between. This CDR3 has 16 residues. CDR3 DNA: TGCGCCAGCAGCCCCCGGGTACAGGGAGAGGGGTATGGCTACACCTTC. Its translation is CASSPRVQGEGYGYTF.

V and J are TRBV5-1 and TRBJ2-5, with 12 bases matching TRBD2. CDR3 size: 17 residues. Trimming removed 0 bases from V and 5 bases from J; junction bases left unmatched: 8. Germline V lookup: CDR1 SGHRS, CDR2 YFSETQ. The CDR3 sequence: CASSLVPTSGSGETQYF. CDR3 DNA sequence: TGCGCCAGCAGCTTGGTGCCGACTAGCGGGAGCGGGGAGACCCAGTACTTC.

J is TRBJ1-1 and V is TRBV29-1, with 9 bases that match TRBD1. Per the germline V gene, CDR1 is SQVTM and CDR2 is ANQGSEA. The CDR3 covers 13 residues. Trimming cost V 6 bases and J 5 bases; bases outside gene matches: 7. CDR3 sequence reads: CSVPGQGMTEAFF. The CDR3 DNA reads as TGCAGCGTGCCCGGACAGGGGATGACTGAAGCTTTCTTT.

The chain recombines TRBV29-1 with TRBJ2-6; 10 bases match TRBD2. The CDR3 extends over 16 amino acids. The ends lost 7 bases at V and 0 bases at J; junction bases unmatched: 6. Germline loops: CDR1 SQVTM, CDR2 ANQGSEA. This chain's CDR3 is CSARLAGVSGANVLTF. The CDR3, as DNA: TGCAGCGCAAGACTAGCGGGTGTCTCTGGGGCCAACGTCCTGACTTTC.